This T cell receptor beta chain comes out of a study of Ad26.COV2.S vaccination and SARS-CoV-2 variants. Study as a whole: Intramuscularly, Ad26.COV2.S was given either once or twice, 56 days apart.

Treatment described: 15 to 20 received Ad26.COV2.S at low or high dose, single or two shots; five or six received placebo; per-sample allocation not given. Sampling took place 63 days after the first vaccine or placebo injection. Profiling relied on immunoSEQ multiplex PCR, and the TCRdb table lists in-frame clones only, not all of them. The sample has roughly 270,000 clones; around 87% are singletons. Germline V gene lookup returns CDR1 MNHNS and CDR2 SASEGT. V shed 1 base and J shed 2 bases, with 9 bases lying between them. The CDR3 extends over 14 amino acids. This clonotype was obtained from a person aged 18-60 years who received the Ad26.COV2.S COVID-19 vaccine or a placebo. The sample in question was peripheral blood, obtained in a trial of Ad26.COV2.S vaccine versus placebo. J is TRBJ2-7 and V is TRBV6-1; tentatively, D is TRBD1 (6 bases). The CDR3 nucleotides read TGTGCCAGCAGTGAAGGGGACATCCCCTACGAGCAGTACTTC. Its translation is CASSEGDIPYEQYF.